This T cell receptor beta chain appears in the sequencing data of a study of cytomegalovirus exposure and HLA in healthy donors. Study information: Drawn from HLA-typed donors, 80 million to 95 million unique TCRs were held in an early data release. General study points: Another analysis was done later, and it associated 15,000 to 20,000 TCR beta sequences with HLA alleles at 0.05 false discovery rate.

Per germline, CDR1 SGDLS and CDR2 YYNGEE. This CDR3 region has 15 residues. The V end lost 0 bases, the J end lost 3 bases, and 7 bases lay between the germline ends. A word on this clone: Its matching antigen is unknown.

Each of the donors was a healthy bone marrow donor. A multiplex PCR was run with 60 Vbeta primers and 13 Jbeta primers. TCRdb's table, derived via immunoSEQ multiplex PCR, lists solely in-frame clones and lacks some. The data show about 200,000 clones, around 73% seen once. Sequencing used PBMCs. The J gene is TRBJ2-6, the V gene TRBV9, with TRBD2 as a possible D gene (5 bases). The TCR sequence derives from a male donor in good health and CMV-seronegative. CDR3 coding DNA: TGTGCCAGCAGCGTAGTAGCGAGTGGGGCCAACGTCCTGACTTTC. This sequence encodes CASSVVASGANVLTF.